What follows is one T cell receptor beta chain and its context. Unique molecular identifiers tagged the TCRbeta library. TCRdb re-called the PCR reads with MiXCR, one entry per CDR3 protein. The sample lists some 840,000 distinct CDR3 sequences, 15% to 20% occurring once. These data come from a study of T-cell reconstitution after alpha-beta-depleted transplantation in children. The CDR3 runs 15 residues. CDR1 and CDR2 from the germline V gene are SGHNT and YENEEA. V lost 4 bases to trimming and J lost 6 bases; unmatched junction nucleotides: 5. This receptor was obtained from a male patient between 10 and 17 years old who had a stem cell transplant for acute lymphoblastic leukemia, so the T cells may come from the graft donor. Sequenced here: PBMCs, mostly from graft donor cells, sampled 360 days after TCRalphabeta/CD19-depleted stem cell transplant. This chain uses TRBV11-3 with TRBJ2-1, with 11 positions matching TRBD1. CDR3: CASSSRTGGRNEQFF. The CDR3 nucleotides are TGTGCCAGCAGCTCCCGGACAGGGGGCCGCAATGAGCAGTTCTTC.